This TCR beta chain derives from a study of neoadjuvant anti-PD-1 for oral cavity cancer. The data were produced by immunoSEQ multiplex PCR, yet TCRdb's version contains in-frame clones alone and is incomplete. The profile shows 30,000 or so clones, about 80% of them singletons. Indicated time point: after neoadjuvant nivolumab, at surgical resection. The CDR3 is made up of 15 amino acids. Per germline, CDR1 SNHLY and CDR2 FYNNEI. Trimming stripped 6 bases from V and 10 bases from J, with 19 bases between. The rearrangement joins TRBV2 to TRBJ1-6; D not certain. This receptor was taken from a person aged 35-79 years with oral cavity squamous cell carcinoma. Material: PBMCs, obtained after nivolumab (anti-PD-1) treatment. CDR3 sequence (DNA): TGTGCCAGCAGAAGAAACGAGGGAGGCGGATCACCCCTCCACTTT. Protein product: CASRRNEGGGSPLHF.